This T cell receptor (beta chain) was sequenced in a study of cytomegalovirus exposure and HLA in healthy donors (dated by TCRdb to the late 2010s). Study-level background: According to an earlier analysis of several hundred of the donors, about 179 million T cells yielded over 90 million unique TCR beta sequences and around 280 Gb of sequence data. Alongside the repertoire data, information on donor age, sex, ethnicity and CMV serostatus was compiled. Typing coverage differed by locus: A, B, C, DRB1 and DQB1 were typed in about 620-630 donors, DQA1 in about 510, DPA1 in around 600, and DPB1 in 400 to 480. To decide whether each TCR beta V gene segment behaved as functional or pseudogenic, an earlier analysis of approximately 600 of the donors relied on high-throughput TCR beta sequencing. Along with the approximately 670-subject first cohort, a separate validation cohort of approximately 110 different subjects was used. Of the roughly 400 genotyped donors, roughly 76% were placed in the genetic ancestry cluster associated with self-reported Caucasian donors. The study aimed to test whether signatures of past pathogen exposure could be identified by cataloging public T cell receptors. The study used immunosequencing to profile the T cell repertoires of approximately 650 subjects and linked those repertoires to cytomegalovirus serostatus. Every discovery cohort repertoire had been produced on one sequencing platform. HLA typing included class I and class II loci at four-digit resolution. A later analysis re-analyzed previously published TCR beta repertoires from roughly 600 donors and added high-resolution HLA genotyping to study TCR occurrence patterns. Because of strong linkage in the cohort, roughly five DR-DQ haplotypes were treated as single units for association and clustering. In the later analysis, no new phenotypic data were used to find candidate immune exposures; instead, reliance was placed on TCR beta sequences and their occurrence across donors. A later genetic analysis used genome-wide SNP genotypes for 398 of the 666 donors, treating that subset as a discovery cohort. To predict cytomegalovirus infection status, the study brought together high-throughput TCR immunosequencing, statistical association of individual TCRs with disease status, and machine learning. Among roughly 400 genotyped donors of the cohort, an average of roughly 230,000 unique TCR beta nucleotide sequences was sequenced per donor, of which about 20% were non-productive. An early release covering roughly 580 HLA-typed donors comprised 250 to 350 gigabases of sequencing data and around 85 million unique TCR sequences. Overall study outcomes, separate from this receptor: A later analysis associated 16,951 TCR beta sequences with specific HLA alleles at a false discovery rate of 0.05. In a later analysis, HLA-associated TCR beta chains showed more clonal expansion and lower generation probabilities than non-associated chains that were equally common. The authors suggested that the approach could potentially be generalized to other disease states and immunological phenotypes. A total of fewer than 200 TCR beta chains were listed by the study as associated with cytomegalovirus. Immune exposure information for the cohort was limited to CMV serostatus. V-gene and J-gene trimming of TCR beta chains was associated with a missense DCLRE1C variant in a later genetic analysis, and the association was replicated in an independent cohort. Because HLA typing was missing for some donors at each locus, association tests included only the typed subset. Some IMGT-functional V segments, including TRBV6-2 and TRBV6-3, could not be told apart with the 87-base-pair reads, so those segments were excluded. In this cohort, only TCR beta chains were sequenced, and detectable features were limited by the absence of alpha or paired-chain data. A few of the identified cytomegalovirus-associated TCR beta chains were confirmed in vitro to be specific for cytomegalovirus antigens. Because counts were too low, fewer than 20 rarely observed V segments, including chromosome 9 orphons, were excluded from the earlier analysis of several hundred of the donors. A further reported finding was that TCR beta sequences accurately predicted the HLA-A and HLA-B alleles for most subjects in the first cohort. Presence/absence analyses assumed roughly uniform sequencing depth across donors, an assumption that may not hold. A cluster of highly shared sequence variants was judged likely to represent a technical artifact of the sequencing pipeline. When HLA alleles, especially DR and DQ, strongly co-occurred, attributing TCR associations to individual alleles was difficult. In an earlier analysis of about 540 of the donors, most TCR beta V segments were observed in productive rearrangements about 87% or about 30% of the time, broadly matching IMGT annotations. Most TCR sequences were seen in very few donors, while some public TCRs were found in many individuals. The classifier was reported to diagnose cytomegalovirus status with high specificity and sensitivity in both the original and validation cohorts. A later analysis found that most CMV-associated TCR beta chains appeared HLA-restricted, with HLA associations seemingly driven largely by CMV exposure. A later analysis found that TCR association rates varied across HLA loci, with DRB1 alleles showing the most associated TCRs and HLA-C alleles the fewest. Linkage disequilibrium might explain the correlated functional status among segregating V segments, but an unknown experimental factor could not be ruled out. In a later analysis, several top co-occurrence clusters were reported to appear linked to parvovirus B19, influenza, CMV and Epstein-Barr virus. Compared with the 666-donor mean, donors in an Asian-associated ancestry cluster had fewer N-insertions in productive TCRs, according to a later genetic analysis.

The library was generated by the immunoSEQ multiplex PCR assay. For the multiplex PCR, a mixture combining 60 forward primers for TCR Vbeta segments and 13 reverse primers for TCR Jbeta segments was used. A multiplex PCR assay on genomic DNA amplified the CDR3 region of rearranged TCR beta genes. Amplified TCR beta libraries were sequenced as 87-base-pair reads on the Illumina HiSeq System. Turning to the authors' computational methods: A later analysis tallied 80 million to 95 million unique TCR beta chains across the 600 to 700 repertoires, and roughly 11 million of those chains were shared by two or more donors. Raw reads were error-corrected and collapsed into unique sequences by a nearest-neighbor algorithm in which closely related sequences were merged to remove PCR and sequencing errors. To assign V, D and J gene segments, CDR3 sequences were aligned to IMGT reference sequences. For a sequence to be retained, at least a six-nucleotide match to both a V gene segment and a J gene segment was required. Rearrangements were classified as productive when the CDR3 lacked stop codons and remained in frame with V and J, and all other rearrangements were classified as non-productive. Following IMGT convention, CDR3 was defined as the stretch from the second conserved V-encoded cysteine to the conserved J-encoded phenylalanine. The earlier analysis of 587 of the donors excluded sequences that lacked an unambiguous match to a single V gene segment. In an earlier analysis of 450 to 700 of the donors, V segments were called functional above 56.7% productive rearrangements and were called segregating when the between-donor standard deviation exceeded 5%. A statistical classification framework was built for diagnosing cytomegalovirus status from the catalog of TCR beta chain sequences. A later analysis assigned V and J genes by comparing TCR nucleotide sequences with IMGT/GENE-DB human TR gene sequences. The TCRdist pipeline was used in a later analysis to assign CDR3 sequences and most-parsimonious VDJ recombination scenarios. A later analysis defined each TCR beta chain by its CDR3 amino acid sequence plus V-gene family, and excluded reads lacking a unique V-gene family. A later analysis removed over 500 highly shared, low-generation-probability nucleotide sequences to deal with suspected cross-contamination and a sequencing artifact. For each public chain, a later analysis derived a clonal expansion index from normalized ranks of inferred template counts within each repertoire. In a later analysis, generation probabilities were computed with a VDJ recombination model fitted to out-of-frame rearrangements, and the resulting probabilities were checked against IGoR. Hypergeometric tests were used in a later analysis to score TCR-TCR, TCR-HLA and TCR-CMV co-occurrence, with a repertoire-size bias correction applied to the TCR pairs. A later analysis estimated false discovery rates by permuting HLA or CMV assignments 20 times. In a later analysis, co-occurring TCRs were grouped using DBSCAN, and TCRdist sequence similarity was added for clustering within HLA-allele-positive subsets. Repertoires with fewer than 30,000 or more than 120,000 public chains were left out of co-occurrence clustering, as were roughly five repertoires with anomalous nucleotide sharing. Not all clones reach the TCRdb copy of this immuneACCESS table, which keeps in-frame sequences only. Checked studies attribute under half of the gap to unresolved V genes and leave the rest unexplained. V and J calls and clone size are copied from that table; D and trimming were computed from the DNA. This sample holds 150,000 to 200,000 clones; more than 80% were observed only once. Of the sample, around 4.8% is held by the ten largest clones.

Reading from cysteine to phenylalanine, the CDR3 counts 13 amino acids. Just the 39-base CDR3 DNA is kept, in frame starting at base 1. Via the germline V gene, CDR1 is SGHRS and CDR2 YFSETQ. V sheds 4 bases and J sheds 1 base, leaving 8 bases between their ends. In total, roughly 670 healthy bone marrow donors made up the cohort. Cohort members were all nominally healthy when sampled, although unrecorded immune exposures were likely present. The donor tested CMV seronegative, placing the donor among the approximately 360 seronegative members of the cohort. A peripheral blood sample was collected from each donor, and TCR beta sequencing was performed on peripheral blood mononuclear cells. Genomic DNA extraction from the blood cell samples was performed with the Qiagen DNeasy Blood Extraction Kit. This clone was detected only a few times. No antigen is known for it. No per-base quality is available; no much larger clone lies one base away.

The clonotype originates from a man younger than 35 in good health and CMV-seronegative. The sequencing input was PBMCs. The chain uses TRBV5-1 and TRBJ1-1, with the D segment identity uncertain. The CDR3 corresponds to CASSMDGNTEAFF. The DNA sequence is TGCGCCAGCAGCATGGACGGGAACACTGAAGCTTTCTTT.